The 27 T cell receptor beta chains given below trace back to one sample, sequenced in a study of blood T cell repertoires in COVID-19. The protocol was immunoSEQ multiplex PCR, while the TCRdb copy is restricted to in-frame clones and leaves out a portion. The sample lists about 98,000 clones; 82% were seen once. Sequencing was performed on peripheral blood. The receptors stem from a man aged 80 or over with acute or convalescent COVID-19.

V is TRBV18 and J is TRBJ2-1; maybe TRBD1 (5 bases). The CDR3 covers 15 residues. With 2 bases removed from V and 5 bases from J, the gap between germline ends came to 13 bases. Germline CDR1 and CDR2: KGHSH and LQKENI. The CDR3 DNA follows: TGTGCCAGCTCACCAACTTGGGCACAGGACAATGAGCAGTTCTTC. This sequence encodes CASSPTWAQDNEQFF.

The V and J genes are TRBV29-1 and TRBJ1-2, with TRBD1 matching 9 bases. The germline gives CDR1 SQVTM, CDR2 ANQGSEA. V gave up 6 bases and J gave up 2 bases; unmatched junction bases: 7. The CDR3 consists of 14 residues. CDR3 nucleotide sequence: TGCAGCGTGCCGTTAGGACAGGGGAACTATGGCTACACCTTC. Protein sequence: CSVPLGQGNYGYTF.

The chain couples TRBV11-2 to TRBJ2-6, with 9 bases aligning to TRBD2. CDR1 is SGHAT, CDR2 FQNNGV, per germline. V lost 0 bases, J lost 2 bases, and 8 bases stayed unmatched. The CDR3 extends over 19 amino acids. The CDR3 DNA follows: TGTGCCAGCAGCTTAGATTGGAGTATAGCGGGAGCTGGGGCCAACGTCCTGACTTTC. This gives the protein CASSLDWSIAGAGANVLTF.

The chain recombines TRBV7-2 with TRBJ2-7, with 11 bases fitting TRBD2. Germline lookup yields CDR1 SGHTA and CDR2 FQGNSA. The CDR3 loop spans 16 amino acids. The V and J ends lost 3 bases and 6 bases, in that order; junction bases with no gene match: 10. In DNA, the CDR3 is TGTGCCAGCAGCTTCCGCCCCGGGACTAGCGGTCGCGAGCAGTACTTC. Protein sequence: CASSFRPGTSGREQYF.

The chain combines TRBV9 with TRBJ2-2; a weak D match, TRBD2 (5 bases). Trimming took 0 bases from V and 5 from J, leaving 20 bases between them. Germline-derived CDR1 and CDR2 are SGDLS and YYNGEE. CDR3 length: 18 amino acids. CDR3 DNA: TGTGCCAGCAGCGTAGGGGGATCGGTACAAGGGAGAACCGGGGAGCTGTTTTTT. Translating gives CASSVGGSVQGRTGELFF.

The chain couples TRBV6-6 to TRBJ2-1, with unresolved D. The CDR3 covers 11 residues. Germline values: CDR1 MNHNY, CDR2 SVGAGI (reference sequence). The V end was cut by 6 bases, the J end by 8 bases, with 8 bases between. This CDR3 reads CASSTPDEQFF. CDR3 nucleotides: TGTGCCAGCAGCACTCCGGATGAGCAGTTCTTC.

This chain links TRBV6-6 with TRBJ1-1, with 8 bases aligning to TRBD1. V lost 5 bases and J lost 5; bases outside the gene matches: 10. The germline V gene has CDR1 MNHNY and CDR2 SVGAGI (reference sequence). The CDR3 totals 15 residues. The CDR3 loop is CASSDRGGGRTEAFF. The CDR3 DNA sequence: TGTGCCAGCAGTGACAGGGGAGGGGGACGAACTGAAGCTTTCTTT.

The gene calls are TRBV7-8 and TRBJ1-3, with TRBD1 matching 7 bases. V gave up 5 bases and J gave up 10 bases; unmatched junction bases: 8. CDR1 is SGHVS and CDR2 is FQNEAQ in the germline V gene. The length of the CDR3 is 13 residues. For the CDR3, the DNA is TGTGCCAGCAGCCGGGATCGACAGGGTACCATATATTTT. Protein sequence: CASSRDRQGTIYF.

The rearrangement uses TRBV18 and TRBJ1-5; no clear D. The CDR3 spans 14 residues. With 4 bases removed from V and 2 bases from J, the gap between germline ends came to 9 bases. Germline-derived CDR1 and CDR2 are KGHSH and LQKENI. CDR3 loop: CASSRGMGNQPQHF. Written as DNA, the CDR3 is TGTGCCAGCTCACGCGGTATGGGCAATCAGCCCCAGCATTTT.

This chain connects TRBV6-2 or TRBV6-3 to TRBJ1-2; D unclear. Trimming pared 2 bases from V and 6 bases from J, leaving 13 bases between. CDR3 length: 14 amino acids. Germline CDR1 and CDR2: MNHEY and SVGEGT. This CDR3 reads CASSYNRGFNGYTF. The CDR3 DNA sequence: TGTGCCAGCAGTTACAATCGCGGGTTTAATGGCTACACCTTC.

This clone was detected once. This chain links TRBV2 with TRBJ2-7; 8 nucleotides align to TRBD1. The CDR3 sequence is 12 residues long. The germline V gene has CDR1 SNHLY and CDR2 FYNNEI. The trim removed 6 bases at V and 7 bases at J, leaving 5 bases unmatched. Written as DNA, the CDR3 is TGTGCCAGCAGGGGGACAGGCCGTGAGCAGTACTTC. Translation: CASRGTGREQYF.

The rearrangement links TRBV5-1 to TRBJ2-7, with D perhaps matching TRBD2 (7 bases). The V end lost 4 bases, the J end lost 2 bases, and 19 bases lay between the germline ends. Germline loops: CDR1 SGHRS, CDR2 YFSETQ. This CDR3 is built from 16 residues. The DNA of the CDR3 is TGCGCCAGCAGCCCGAGGGGGGGAGGAGGGCCCTACGAGCAGTACTTC. This gives the protein CASSPRGGGGPYEQYF. Variable domain in full (rest from reference TRBV5-1 and TRBJ2-7): KAGVTQTPRYLIKTRGQQVTLSCSPISGHRSVSWYQQTPGQGLQFLFEYFSETQRNKGNFPGRFSGRQFSNSRSEMNVSTLELGDSALYLCASSPRGGGGPYEQYFGPGTRLTVT.

The chain combines TRBV11-2 with TRBJ2-5, with a possible D match to TRBD1 (5 bases). There are 14 residues in the CDR3. V was trimmed by 1 base and J by 4 bases, leaving 10 bases between them. The germline V gene encodes CDR1 SGHAT and CDR2 FQNNGV. CDR3 DNA: TGTGCCAGCAGCTTAGTGGCAGGGTCAGAGACCCAGTACTTC. Residues: CASSLVAGSETQYF.

The V and J genes are TRBV5-1 and TRBJ2-7, with D possibly TRBD1 on 5 matching bases. The length of the CDR3 is 15 residues. V gave up 0 bases and J gave up 2 bases, with 12 bases separating them. CDR1 is SGHRS, CDR2 YFSETQ, per germline. The CDR3 sequence: CASSLALTVAYEQYF. The CDR3 DNA follows: TGCGCCAGCAGCTTGGCCTTGACAGTCGCCTACGAGCAGTACTTC.

In nucleotides, the CDR3 is TGTGCCAGCCTGACAGGGGGCGGTGACGAGCAGTACTTC. This gives the protein CASLTGGGDEQYF. V usage is TRBV28 and J usage is TRBJ2-7; TRBD1 matches at 10 bases. V trimming: 8 bases; J trimming: 5 bases; junction bases outside the gene matches: 6. Germline lookup yields CDR1 MDHEN and CDR2 SYDVKM. This CDR3 has 13 residues.

The rearrangement uses TRBV18 and TRBJ1-6, with TRBD1 matching 10 bases. Losses at the gene ends were 4 bases for V and 10 bases for J; bases not matched to a gene: 7. There are 15 residues in the CDR3. Germline V gene sequence: CDR1 KGHSH, CDR2 LQKENI. CDR3 sequence (DNA): TGTGCCAGCTCACACCCGGGACAGGGGCAATCACCCCTCCACTTT. Translated, it gives CASSHPGQGQSPLHF.

This clone showed up just once. The J gene is TRBJ2-5, the V gene TRBV29-1, with a weak D call TRBD1 (5 bases). Germline CDR1 reads SQVTM; CDR2 reads ANQGSEA. This CDR3 comprises 14 residues. Trimming stripped 6 bases from V and 1 base from J, with 15 bases between. This CDR3 is CSVPGKGIQETQYF. In DNA, the CDR3 is TGCAGCGTGCCAGGGAAAGGGATCCAAGAGACCCAGTACTTC.

This clone has only one observation. CDR3 residues: CASLAGTDTQYF. The CDR3 coding sequence is TGTGCCAGCCTAGCGGGGACAGATACGCAGTATTTT. The chain links TRBV28 to TRBJ2-3; 9 nucleotides match TRBD2. The CDR3 loop spans 12 amino acids. The V gene's germline CDR1 is MDHEN and CDR2 SYDVKM. V shed 8 bases, J shed 3 bases, and the junction held 0 bases outside the gene matches.

The V call is TRBV19, the J call TRBJ2-2; TRBD1 is a possible D gene (7 bases). This CDR3 comprises 16 residues. The V end was cut by 4 bases, the J end by 4 bases, with 16 bases between. From germline, CDR1 is LNHDA and CDR2 SQIVND (reference sequence). CDR3 sequence (DNA): TGTGCCAGTAGTAGGGATGGCGGGACAGTCACCGGGGAGCTGTTTTTT. It codes for CASSRDGGTVTGELFF.

This chain joins TRBV3-1 (or the pseudogene TRBV3-2) and TRBJ2-7; 11 bases are shared with TRBD2. V dropped 3 bases and J dropped 4; count of bases not matched to a gene: 8. Germline values: CDR1 LGHDT, CDR2 YNNKEL (reference sequence). The CDR3 is 16 residues long. CDR3: CASSQAPGLAEYEQYF. The CDR3 region has the DNA TGTGCCAGCAGCCAGGCTCCGGGACTAGCGGAATACGAGCAGTACTTC.

This clone was found a few times. The sample has other DNA sequences that encode this CDR3 too. The gene calls are TRBV30 and TRBJ2-7, with TRBD1 matching 7 bases. Per the germline V gene, CDR1 is GTSNPN and CDR2 is SVGIG (reference sequence). The V and J ends lost 3 bases and 2 bases, in that order; junction bases with no gene match: 7. This CDR3 spans 14 amino acids. This chain's CDR3 is CAWSRTGAPYEQYF. CDR3 DNA sequence: TGTGCCTGGAGCCGAACAGGGGCCCCCTACGAGCAGTACTTC. Full variable domain (outside the CDR3, taken from reference TRBV30 and TRBJ2-7): SQTIHQWPATLVQPVGSPLSLECTVEGTSNPNLYWYRQAAGRGLQLLFYSVGIGQISSEVPQNLSASRPQDRQFILSSKKLLLSDSGFYLCAWSRTGAPYEQYFGPGTRLTVT.

The chain uses TRBV27 and TRBJ1-5; D gene unclear. Trimming pared 0 bases from V and 4 bases from J, leaving 4 bases between. The CDR3 loop spans 13 amino acids. Germline V gene data show CDR1 as MNHEY and CDR2 as SMNVEV (reference sequence). CDR3 bases: TGTGCCAGCAGTTTATCGAGGAATCAGCCCCAGCATTTT. This translates into CASSLSRNQPQHF.

The gene calls are TRBV7-2 and TRBJ2-1; a possible D gene is TRBD2 (5 bases). CDR3 size: 13 residues. V lost 0 bases and J lost 7, with 7 bases in between. CDR1 SGHTA and CDR2 FQGNSA come from the germline V gene. CDR3 residues: CASSLATRNEQFF. The CDR3 DNA is TGTGCCAGCAGCTTAGCCACTAGGAATGAGCAGTTCTTC.

This clone was detected only a few times. The chain links TRBV7-6 to TRBJ2-5, with 8 bases that match TRBD2. Germline V gene lookup returns CDR1 SGHVS and CDR2 FNYEAQ. Germline trimming cut 5 bases from V and 2 bases from J; bases unmatched to any gene: 10. The CDR3 spans 16 residues. CDR3 loop: CASSPANGGGQETQYF. CDR3 DNA sequence: TGTGCCAGCAGCCCCGCCAACGGGGGGGGACAAGAGACCCAGTACTTC. The complete variable domain, with remaining parts taken from reference TRBV7-6 and TRBJ2-5, reads GAGVSQSPRYKVTKRGQDVALRCDPISGHVSLYWYRQALGQGPEFLTYFNYEAQQDKSGLPNDRFSAERPEGSISTLTIQRTEQRDSAMYRCASSPANGGGQETQYFGPGTRLLVL.

The chain recombines TRBV19 with TRBJ1-4; D gene ambiguous. The V gene's germline CDR1 is LNHDA and CDR2 SQIVND (reference sequence). The CDR3 length is 15 residues. The V gene lost 5 bases and the J gene lost 0 bases, with 10 bases spanning the gap. CDR3 DNA sequence: TGTGCCAGTAGTGGATGGGAGGCAACTAATGAAAAACTGTTTTTT. This sequence encodes CASSGWEATNEKLFF.

The chain carries TRBV5-1 and TRBJ2-1, with TRBD2 as a possible D gene (6 bases). Per germline, CDR1 SGHRS and CDR2 YFSETQ. The CDR3 has 14 amino acids. V lost 5 bases to trimming and J lost 7 bases, with 16 bases between them. The CDR3 spells CASRAEGGGNEQFF. The DNA for the CDR3 is TGCGCCAGCAGGGCGGAGGGCGGTGGGAATGAGCAGTTCTTC. The full variable domain, its missing parts supplied by reference TRBV5-1 and TRBJ2-1, is KAGVTQTPRYLIKTRGQQVTLSCSPISGHRSVSWYQQTPGQGLQFLFEYFSETQRNKGNFPGRFSGRQFSNSRSEMNVSTLELGDSALYLCASRAEGGGNEQFFGPGTRLTVL.

This clone appeared a few times. This rearrangement joins TRBV4-3 to TRBJ2-3; 10 bases map to TRBD2. Looked up from germline, CDR1 is LGHNA and CDR2 is YSLEER. V dropped 0 bases and J dropped 9; count of bases not matched to a gene: 12. This CDR3 has 17 amino acids. CDR3 DNA: TGCGCCAGCAGCCAAGATCGAAGCGGGGGGGCGAGGGGGACGCAGTATTTT. Amino acid sequence: CASSQDRSGGARGTQYF.